This is a list of T cell receptor beta chains from one sample in a study of blood T cell repertoires in COVID-19. Sequencing was performed with immunoSEQ multiplex PCR; in TCRdb, only in-frame clones are kept and a portion is missing. The sample comprises 150,000 to 200,000 clones, over 75% of which are singletons, and 0.95% to 1.5% rests with the top ten. The source material was peripheral blood. The receptor source for this set is a man aged 55 to 70 who had recovered from COVID-19. The CDR3 runs from the conserved cysteine through the conserved F or W. A D gene is named only where the DNA matches it firmly. Clone size appears in some rows only: once, few, many, or a class for an expanded clone.

CDR3,DNA,V,size,D,J
CASSFDRGYGYTF,TGTGCCAGCAGTTTCGACAGGGGCTATGGCTACACCTTC,TRBV12-3/TRBV12-4,NA,TRBD1,TRBJ1-2
CASSFPGQGGQPQHF,TGTGCCAGCAGCTTCCCGGGACAGGGAGGGCAGCCCCAGCATTTT,TRBV7-2,few,TRBD1,TRBJ1-5
CASRGTNRDEQYF,TGTGCCAGCAGAGGGACCAACAGGGACGAGCAGTACTTC,TRBV27,NA,NA,TRBJ2-7
CASSPPTGPGDTQYF,TGCGCCAGCAGCCCGCCCACGGGCCCGGGGGATACGCAGTATTTT,TRBV5-1,once,NA,TRBJ2-3
CASSSGQGFNQPQHF,TGTGCCAGCAGTTCCGGACAGGGCTTCAATCAGCCCCAGCATTTT,TRBV28,NA,TRBD1,TRBJ1-5
CASSQAGQGNRNTEAFF,TGCGCCAGCAGCCAGGCGGGACAGGGGAATAGAAACACTGAAGCTTTCTTT,TRBV4-1,few,TRBD1,TRBJ1-1
CASIGRGAGGDTQYF,TGTGCCAGTATTGGTCGGGGGGCCGGGGGAGATACGCAGTATTTT,TRBV7-2,NA,NA,TRBJ2-3
CASSLGAGLGTDTQYF,TGCGCCAGCAGCTTGGGCGCGGGGCTGGGCACAGATACGCAGTATTTT,TRBV5-1,NA,NA,TRBJ2-3
CASSPGTSNEQYF,TGTGCCAGCAGCCCCGGGACTAGTAACGAGCAGTACTTC,TRBV9,NA,TRBD2,TRBJ2-7
CASSLAGNTYGYTF,TGCGCCAGCAGCTTGGCCGGGAATACCTATGGCTACACCTTC,TRBV5-1,NA,NA,TRBJ1-2
CASSSLAGVGQFF,TGTGCCAGCAGTTCACTAGCGGGGGTCGGGCAGTTCTTC,TRBV27,NA,TRBD2,TRBJ2-1
CATGRWQGSGNTIYF,TGTGCCACGGGGAGGTGGCAGGGCTCTGGAAACACCATATATTTT,TRBV15,NA,NA,TRBJ1-3
CASRGMGTAYGYTF,TGTGCCAGCAGAGGTATGGGGACTGCCTATGGCTACACCTTC,TRBV7-8,NA,NA,TRBJ1-2
CASSLTGQGNTEAFF,TGTGCCAGCAGCTTAACGGGACAGGGGAACACTGAAGCTTTCTTT,TRBV7-3,NA,TRBD1,TRBJ1-1
CASSLYRTGGGYTF,TGTGCCAGCAGTTTATACCGGACAGGGGGTGGCTACACCTTC,TRBV27,few,TRBD1,TRBJ1-2
CASSMEGGNQPQHF,TGTGCCAGTAGTATGGAAGGAGGGAATCAGCCCCAGCATTTT,TRBV19,NA,NA,TRBJ1-5
CASSRSGVDLYEQYF,TGTGCCAGCAGTAGATCGGGGGTCGATCTCTACGAGCAGTACTTC,TRBV27,NA,NA,TRBJ2-7
CASSPGGPYGYTF,TGTGCCAGTTCTCCAGGAGGTCCCTATGGCTACACCTTC,TRBV19,few,NA,TRBJ1-2
CASSHGGQGVNEQFF,TGCGCCAGCAGCCATGGGGGACAGGGGGTTAATGAGCAGTTCTTC,TRBV5-1,NA,TRBD1,TRBJ2-1
CASSSGQGATDTQYF,TGCGCCAGCAGCTCGGGACAGGGGGCGACAGATACGCAGTATTTT,TRBV5-1,NA,TRBD1,TRBJ2-3
CASSVVRDSGNTIYF,TGTGCCAGCAGTGTTGTCAGGGACTCTGGAAACACCATATATTTT,TRBV2,NA,NA,TRBJ1-3
CAWSGTGKYTF,TGTGCCTGGAGTGGAACAGGGAAATACACCTTC,TRBV30,NA,NA,TRBJ1-2
CASRVARAGELFF,TGTGCCAGCAGGGTAGCTCGGGCCGGGGAGCTGTTTTTT,TRBV2,once,NA,TRBJ2-2
CASSSRGGNYGYTF,TGTGCCAGCAGCTCCCGGGGGGGGAACTATGGCTACACCTTC,TRBV9,NA,NA,TRBJ1-2
CASSYREPNYGYTF,TGTGCCAGCAGTTATCGGGAACCTAACTATGGCTACACCTTC,TRBV6-5,NA,NA,TRBJ1-2
CASSLFTSGYNEQFF,TGCGCCAGCAGCTTGTTCACTAGCGGGTACAATGAGCAGTTCTTC,TRBV5-1,NA,TRBD2,TRBJ2-1